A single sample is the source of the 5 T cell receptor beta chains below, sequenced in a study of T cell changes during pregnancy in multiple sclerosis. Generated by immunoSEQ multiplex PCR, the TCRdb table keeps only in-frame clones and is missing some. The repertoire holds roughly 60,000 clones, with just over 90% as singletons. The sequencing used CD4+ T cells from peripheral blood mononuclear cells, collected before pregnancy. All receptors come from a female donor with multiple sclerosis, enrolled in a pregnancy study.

The CDR3 nucleotides read TGTGCCAGCAGCTTAGCAGGCTCCGGGACACCTTTTACGAGCAGTACTTACGAGCAGTACTTC. Translation gives CASSLAGSGTPFTSSTYEQYF. The chain employs TRBV7-2 and TRBJ2-7; a weak D match, TRBD1 (6 bases). Looked up from germline, CDR1 is SGHTA and CDR2 is FQGNSA. V was trimmed by 0 bases and J by 4 bases, leaving 31 bases between them. There are 21 residues in the CDR3.

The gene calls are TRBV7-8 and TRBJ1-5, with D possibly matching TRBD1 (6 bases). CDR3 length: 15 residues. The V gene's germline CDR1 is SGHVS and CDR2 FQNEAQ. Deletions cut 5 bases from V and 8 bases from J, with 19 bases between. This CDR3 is CASSPIGPTGEPQHF. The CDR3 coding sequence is TGTGCCAGCAGCCCGATAGGGCCGACAGGCGAGCCCCAGCATTTT.

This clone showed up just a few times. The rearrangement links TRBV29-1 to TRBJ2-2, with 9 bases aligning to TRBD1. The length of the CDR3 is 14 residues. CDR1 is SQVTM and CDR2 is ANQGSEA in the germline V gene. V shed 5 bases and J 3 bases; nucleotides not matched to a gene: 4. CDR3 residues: CSVRTGVDTGELFF. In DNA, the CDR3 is TGCAGCGTTCGGACAGGGGTCGACACCGGGGAGCTGTTTTTT.

The CDR3 DNA reads TGTGCCAGCGGGGTCGGCGGGAGGGACTACGAGCAGTACTTC. Protein product: CASGVGGRDYEQYF. This chain connects TRBV11-3 to TRBJ2-7; 9 bases are a match to TRBD2. The germline V gene has CDR1 SGHNT and CDR2 YENEEA. The CDR3 runs 14 residues. J was trimmed by 3 bases and V by 8 bases; bases with no gene match: 8.

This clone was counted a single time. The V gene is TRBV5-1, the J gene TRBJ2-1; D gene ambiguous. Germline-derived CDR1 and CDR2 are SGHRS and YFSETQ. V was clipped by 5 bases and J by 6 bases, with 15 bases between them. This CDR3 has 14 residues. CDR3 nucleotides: TGCGCCAGCAGGCTGGCAGACTCTCCCAATGAGCAGTTCTTC. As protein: CASRLADSPNEQFF.